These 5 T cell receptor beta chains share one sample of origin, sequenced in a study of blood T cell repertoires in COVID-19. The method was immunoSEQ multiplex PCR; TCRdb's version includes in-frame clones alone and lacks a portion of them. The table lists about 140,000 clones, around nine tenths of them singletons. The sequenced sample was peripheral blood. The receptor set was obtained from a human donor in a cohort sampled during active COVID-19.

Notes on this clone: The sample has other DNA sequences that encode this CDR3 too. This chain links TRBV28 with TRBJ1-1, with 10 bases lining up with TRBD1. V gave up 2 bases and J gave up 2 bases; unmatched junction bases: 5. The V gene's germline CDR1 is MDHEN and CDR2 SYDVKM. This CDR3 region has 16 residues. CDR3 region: CASSLRTGGLNTEAFF. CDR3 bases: TGTGCCAGCAGTTTACGGACAGGGGGATTAAACACTGAAGCTTTCTTT.

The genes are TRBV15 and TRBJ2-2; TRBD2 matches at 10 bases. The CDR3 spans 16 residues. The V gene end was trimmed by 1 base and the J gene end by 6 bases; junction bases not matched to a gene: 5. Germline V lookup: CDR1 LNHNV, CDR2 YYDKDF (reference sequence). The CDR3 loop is CATSRGLAGVAGELFF. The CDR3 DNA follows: TGTGCCACCAGCAGAGGGCTAGCGGGAGTGGCCGGGGAGCTGTTTTTT.

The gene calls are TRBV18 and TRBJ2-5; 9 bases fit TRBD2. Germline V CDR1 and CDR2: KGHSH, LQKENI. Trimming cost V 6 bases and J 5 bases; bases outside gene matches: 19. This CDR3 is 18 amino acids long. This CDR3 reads CASSPRVAGAGLLETQYF. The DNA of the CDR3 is TGTGCCAGCTCCCCGAGGGTAGCGGGGGCTGGCTTATTGGAGACCCAGTACTTC.

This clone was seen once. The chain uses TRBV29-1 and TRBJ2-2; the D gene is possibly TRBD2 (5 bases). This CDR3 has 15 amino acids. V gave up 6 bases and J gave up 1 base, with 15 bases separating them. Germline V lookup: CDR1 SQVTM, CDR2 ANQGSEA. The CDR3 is CSVTGWLKNTGELFF. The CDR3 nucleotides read TGCAGCGTGACGGGGTGGCTCAAGAACACCGGGGAGCTGTTTTTT.

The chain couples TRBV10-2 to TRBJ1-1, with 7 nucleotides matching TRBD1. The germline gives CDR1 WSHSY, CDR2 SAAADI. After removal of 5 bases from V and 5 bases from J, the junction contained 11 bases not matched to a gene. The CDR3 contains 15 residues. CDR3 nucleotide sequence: TGCGCCAGCAGTTTACCGGGACAGCGAACGACTGAAGCTTTCTTT. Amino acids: CASSLPGQRTTEAFF.